This record looks at one T cell receptor (beta chain) sequence and its context. Its antigen is undetermined. TCRdb's copy holds only in-frame clones and misses some; the assay was immunoSEQ multiplex PCR. The sample records 50,000 to 65,000 clones, around 90% being singletons. As for time point: cycle 4 day 1 (C4D1), after about 6 weeks of nivolumab. All the patients suffered relapse after autologous stem cell transplantation, and brentuximab vedotin exposure differed. The data originate from a study of PD-1 blockade in classical Hodgkin lymphoma. Regarding the study as a whole: Complete responders entered with baseline diversity on par with newly diagnosed patients, the results showed. Patients excluded were those beginning nivolumab under 1 year after ASCT. With CD4+ cells, TCR diversity rose significantly by C4D1, but not with CD8+ cells.

Specimen: peripheral blood mononuclear cells (PBMCs), collected before the fourth cycle of nivolumab. This TCR came from a human donor with classical Hodgkin lymphoma.

The CDR3 protein is CASSLGLADEQFF. DNA for the CDR3: TGTGCCAGCAGCTTAGGTCTCGCGGATGAGCAGTTCTTC. V usage is TRBV7-6 and J usage is TRBJ2-1; D remains ambiguous. Germline CDR1 SGHVS, CDR2 FNYEAQ. V lost 1 base to trimming and J lost 8 bases, with 9 bases between them. CDR3 length equals 13 residues.